The 18 T cell receptor beta chains reported below all come from one sample, sequenced in a study of spatial heterogeneity in lung cancer (dated by TCRdb to the late 2010s). The method behind the library was 5' RACE. The sequencing machine was a NextSeq 500. TCRdb ran its own pipeline on the public reads, namely fastp trimming at Q25 and MiXCR clone calling, and kept in-frame beta chains. Rows merge per CDR3 protein into single entries with the most common DNA and genes. This sample holds more than 95,000 distinct CDR3 sequences; 12% were observed only once. Of the sample, around 17% falls within the top ten clones. The label giving this sample's time point can be read as: blood at routine non-recurrence follow-up after resection. Whole RNA extracted from tumor and nontumor lung tissue, or from cryopreserved PBMC samples, was used for TCR sequencing without cell sorting. Material: PBMCs, obtained at follow-up. These receptor sequences come from a male donor with early-stage non-small cell lung cancer.

This clonotype was observed at least ten times. The chain joins TRBV7-2 to TRBJ1-5, with D unclear. Trimming removed 5 bases from V and 8 bases from J, with 10 bases in between. The germline gives CDR1 SGHTA, CDR2 FQGNSA. The CDR3 sequence is 12 residues long. The CDR3 bases are TGTGCCAGCAGCAAGCTATCAGAGCCCCAGCATTTT. Protein product: CASSKLSEPQHF.

This clonotype occurred a few times. The gene calls are TRBV9 and TRBJ2-2; the D gene is possibly TRBD2 (6 bases). CDR3 length: 16 residues. Germline V lookup: CDR1 SGDLS, CDR2 YYNGEE. The V and J ends lost 7 bases and 2 bases respectively, with 18 bases between them. CDR3: CASSRDGGKNTGELFF. The DNA for the CDR3 is TGTGCCAGCTCCAGGGATGGGGGGAAAAACACCGGGGAGCTGTTTTTT.

This clonotype was counted many times. The chain combines TRBV7-2 with TRBJ2-4; D call uncertain. This CDR3 spans 15 amino acids. Trimming removed 5 bases at V and 2 bases at J, with 13 bases between. Germline V CDR1 and CDR2: SGHTA, FQGNSA. The CDR3 sequence: CASSTPGLSKNIQYF. The CDR3 DNA is TGTGCCAGCAGCACCCCCGGGTTGTCCAAAAACATTCAGTACTTC.

This clonotype was picked up a small number of times. The V call is TRBV7-8, the J call TRBJ2-1, with TRBD1 identical over 8 bases. The V gene's germline CDR1 is SGHVS and CDR2 FQNEAQ. The CDR3 has 17 residues. The junction had 6 bases not matched to a gene; V was cut back by 0 bases and J by 2 bases. The CDR3 DNA is TGTGCCAGCAGCTTAGCGCGCAGGGGGCTTACCTACAATGAGCAGTTCTTC. This translates into CASSLARRGLTYNEQFF.

This clonotype was counted a few times. V and J are TRBV5-4 and TRBJ1-2; D perhaps matches TRBD1 (6 bases). This CDR3 region has 14 residues. Germline CDR1 reads SGHNT; CDR2 reads YYREEE (reference sequence). Trimming shortened V by 0 bases and J by 6 bases, and 12 bases separated the two germline ends. The CDR3 here is CASSLAPRGDGYTF. For the CDR3, the DNA is TGTGCCAGCAGCTTGGCCCCGAGGGGGGATGGCTACACCTTC.

This clonotype showed up many times. V usage is TRBV10-3 and J usage is TRBJ2-1, with D possibly matching TRBD2 (5 bases). Germline CDR1 ENHRY, CDR2 SYGVKD. Trimming removed 4 bases at V and 0 bases at J, with 10 bases between. The CDR3 is 15 residues long. The CDR3 nucleotides read TGTGCCATCAGTGTACCGGGAAGCTCCTACAATGAGCAGTTCTTC. Its protein is CAISVPGSSYNEQFF.

This clonotype was seen a handful of times. V usage is TRBV7-9 and J usage is TRBJ2-3, with D possibly being TRBD1 (6 bases). Trimming took 4 bases from V and 0 from J, leaving 11 bases between them. The CDR3 runs 15 residues. The germline gives CDR1 SEHNR, CDR2 FQNEAQ (reference sequence). CDR3 sequence: CASSSQGPSTDTQYF. The DNA for the CDR3 is TGTGCCAGCAGCTCACAGGGTCCTAGCACAGATACGCAGTATTTT.

This sequence joins TRBV2 and TRBJ2-3; D not resolved. V was clipped by 8 bases and J by 2 bases, with 14 bases between them. This CDR3 spans 14 amino acids. Germline V gene lookup returns CDR1 SNHLY and CDR2 FYNNEI. The CDR3 sequence: CASSDEIYTDTQYF. CDR3 coding DNA: TGTGCCAGCTCCGACGAAATATACACAGATACGCAGTATTTT.

This chain links TRBV3-1 with TRBJ2-7, with 9 bases identical to TRBD2. V dropped 1 base and J dropped 2; count of bases not matched to a gene: 3. The CDR3 is made up of 15 amino acids. Germline values: CDR1 LGHDT, CDR2 YNNKEL (reference sequence). The CDR3 DNA sequence: TGTGCCAGCAGCCAAGGGCCTAGCGGGACCTACGAGCAGTACTTC. This gives the protein CASSQGPSGTYEQYF.

This clonotype has at least ten counts. V is TRBV12-3 or TRBV12-4 and J is TRBJ1-5; D may be TRBD1 (5 bases). The CDR3 is 12 amino acids. Trimming took 6 bases from V and 6 from J, leaving 9 bases between them. The CDR3 spells CASRQGGQPQHF. CDR3 nucleotides: TGTGCCAGCAGGCAGGGTGGTCAGCCCCAGCATTTT.

J is TRBJ1-4 and V is TRBV28; D possibly corresponds to TRBD1 (5 bases). The length of the CDR3 is 13 residues. In germline, CDR1 is MDHEN, CDR2 SYDVKM. The V gene lost 5 bases and the J gene lost 7 bases, with 11 bases spanning the gap. The DNA of the CDR3 is TGTGCCAGCAGTGACTCGGGGGGTGAAAAACTGTTTTTT. It specifies CASSDSGGEKLFF.

This clonotype showed up many times. The gene calls are TRBV28 and TRBJ1-2, with D perhaps matching TRBD1 (5 bases). The CDR3 is 13 residues long. Germline values: CDR1 MDHEN, CDR2 SYDVKM. Trimming removed 1 base at V and 6 bases at J, with 9 bases between. CDR3 sequence: CASSLFFRDGYTF. CDR3 DNA: TGTGCCAGCAGTTTATTCTTCAGGGATGGCTACACCTTC.

This clonotype was detected ten times or more. V and J are TRBV20-1 and TRBJ2-5, with 8 bases identical to TRBD2. The ends lost 2 bases at V and 1 base at J; junction bases unmatched: 9. CDR3 length: 16 residues. The germline V gene has CDR1 DFQATT and CDR2 SNEGSKA (reference sequence). In DNA, the CDR3 is TGCAGTGCTAGACAGACCCAGCGGGGGTTCCAAGAGACCCAGTACTTC. It codes for CSARQTQRGFQETQYF.

A single count supports this clonotype. This sequence joins TRBV7-2 and TRBJ1-5; TRBD1 aligns across 7 bases. CDR1 and CDR2 (germline): SGHTA, FQGNSA. The trim removed 4 bases at V and 7 bases at J, leaving 10 bases unmatched. The CDR3 is 15 residues long. Written as DNA, the CDR3 is TGTGCCAGCAGCTCGACGGGACAGTATGACCAGCCCCAGCATTTT. Its translation: CASSSTGQYDQPQHF. The full variable domain, its missing parts supplied by reference TRBV7-2 and TRBJ1-5, is GAGVSQSPSNKVTEKGKDVELRCDPISGHTALYWYRQSLGQGLEFLIYFQGNSAPDKSGLPSDRFSAERTGGSVSTLTIQRTQQEDSAVYLCASSSTGQYDQPQHFGDGTRLSIL.

The sample holds many counts of this clonotype. The chain carries TRBV27 and TRBJ2-7; tentative D call: TRBD1 (6 bases). Between the trimmed V and J ends, which lost 3 bases and 6 bases, there was a span of 15 bases. This CDR3 comprises 14 residues. Germline lookup yields CDR1 MNHEY and CDR2 SMNVEV (reference sequence). The CDR3 protein is CASSFPTGSGEQYF. The DNA for the CDR3 is TGTGCCAGCAGTTTTCCGACAGGATCGGGCGAGCAGTACTTC.

This clonotype was picked up one time. The chain carries TRBV5-5 and TRBJ1-5; D unresolved. The V end lost 2 bases, the J end lost 2 bases, and 11 bases lay between the germline ends. The CDR3 contains 15 residues. Per germline, CDR1 SGHKS and CDR2 YYEKEE (reference sequence). As DNA, the CDR3 is TGTGCCAGCAGCTTAGCGTATCGGGGCAATCAGCCCCAGCATTTT. Its protein product is CASSLAYRGNQPQHF.

The chain combines TRBV9 with TRBJ1-1; possible D gene TRBD1, 5 bases. The V gene lost 2 bases and the J gene lost 4 bases, with 9 bases spanning the gap. CDR1 is SGDLS, CDR2 YYNGEE, per germline. This CDR3 is built from 13 residues. The CDR3: CASSVLDSTEAFF. Written as DNA, the CDR3 is TGTGCCAGCAGCGTCCTAGACAGCACTGAAGCTTTCTTT.

V and J are TRBV28 and TRBJ1-1; TRBD1 matches at 9 bases. V lost 0 bases to trimming and J lost 3 bases; unmatched junction nucleotides: 2. Germline CDR1 is MDHEN and CDR2 is SYDVKM. The CDR3 is made up of 15 amino acids. The CDR3 spells CASSLWTGGDTEAFF. The CDR3 nucleotides are TGTGCCAGCAGTTTATGGACAGGGGGGGACACTGAAGCTTTCTTT.